Each of the 30 T cell receptor beta chains below was sequenced from the same sample in a study of T cell repertoires in ileal Crohn's disease. TCRdb's table, derived via immunoSEQ multiplex PCR, lists solely in-frame clones and lacks some. Of 15,000 or so clones detected, 87% appear once; the ten largest clones hold 3% to 4.5%. Sequencing was carried out using ileal tissue. All receptors derive from an adult with Crohn's disease.

This clone was seen a handful of times. The chain links TRBV6-6 to TRBJ2-5, with D hard to call. Trimming took 6 bases from V and 1 from J, leaving 12 bases between them. Germline values: CDR1 MNHNY, CDR2 SVGAGI (reference sequence). This CDR3 spans 14 amino acids. The CDR3 DNA sequence: TGTGCCAGCAGGTCATCAGAGGCCCAAGAGACCCAGTACTTC. This codes for CASRSSEAQETQYF.

This clone appeared once. Other DNA sequences in the sample encode the same CDR3. The chain joins TRBV9 to TRBJ1-5, with a tentative D call TRBD1 (6 bases). Trimming removed 2 bases from V and 6 bases from J, with 15 bases in between. CDR1 and CDR2 (germline): SGDLS, YYNGEE. This CDR3 has 15 residues. CDR3 nucleotides: TGTGCCAGCAGCGTCCAAGGGGGTTCGGGTCAGCCCCAGCATTTT. Translation: CASSVQGGSGQPQHF.

The V gene is TRBV5-4, the J gene TRBJ2-2; D might be TRBD2 (6 bases). V lost 2 bases, J lost 5 bases, and 13 bases lay in between. Germline CDR1 is SGHNT and CDR2 is YYREEE (reference sequence). This CDR3 is built from 15 residues. CDR3 protein: CASSLARGRTGELFF. CDR3 coding DNA: TGTGCCAGCAGCTTAGCTCGGGGGAGGACCGGGGAGCTGTTTTTT.

This chain joins TRBV1 and TRBJ2-1; TRBD2, the table's D call, was not compared with the DNA. TRBV1 represents a pseudogene. The CDR3 runs 16 residues. CDR3 region: CTSSQDGGRSYNEQFF. Written as DNA, the CDR3 is TGCACCAGCAGCCAAGACGGCGGGAGGTCTTACAATGAGCAGTTCTTC.

The chain joins TRBV10-3 to TRBJ2-1; 8 bases match TRBD2. The CDR3 is made up of 16 amino acids. CDR1 and CDR2 (germline): ENHRY, SYGVKD. V gave up 2 bases and J gave up 7 bases; unmatched junction bases: 10. The CDR3 is CAISEILAGRFNEQFF. CDR3 sequence (DNA): TGTGCCATCAGTGAGATCTTAGCGGGACGGTTTAATGAGCAGTTCTTC.

The J gene is TRBJ1-4, the V gene TRBV19; D gene ambiguous. Trimming left V 4 bases short and J 5 bases short, with 14 bases between. The CDR3 length is 15 residues. Looked up from germline, CDR1 is LNHDA and CDR2 is SQIVND (reference sequence). The CDR3 here is CASSRYSNLNEKLFF. The CDR3 bases are TGTGCCAGTAGTAGATACTCCAACCTAAATGAAAAACTGTTTTTT.

The chain is built from TRBV2 and TRBJ2-7, with 7 bases matching TRBD1. Trimming took 5 bases from V and 4 from J; bases not matched to a gene: 11. The CDR3 contains 15 residues. Germline lookup yields CDR1 SNHLY and CDR2 FYNNEI. The DNA of the CDR3 is TGTGCCAGCAGTCGGACCGGGACAGCACGTTACGAGCAGTACTTC. Its protein product is CASSRTGTARYEQYF.

V and J are TRBV19 and TRBJ1-5, with D possibly TRBD1 on 6 matching bases. The CDR3 totals 15 residues. Trimming stripped 4 bases from V and 1 base from J, with 11 bases between. In germline, CDR1 is LNHDA, CDR2 SQIVND (reference sequence). CDR3 nucleotides: TGTGCCAGTAGTAGCACAGGGTCGAGCAATCAGCCCCAGCATTTT. It is translated as CASSSTGSSNQPQHF.

V and J are TRBV9 and TRBJ1-5; D is unclear. Trimming stripped 0 bases from V and 5 bases from J, with 9 bases between. The CDR3 contains 14 residues. Germline V gene data show CDR1 as SGDLS and CDR2 as YYNGEE. CDR3 in DNA: TGTGCCAGCAGCGTAGGGCCAGAGGATCAGCCCCAGCATTTT. It specifies CASSVGPEDQPQHF.

The chain combines TRBV19 with TRBJ2-5; 11 bases align to TRBD2. V shed 7 bases and J 5 bases; nucleotides not matched to a gene: 12. The CDR3 sequence is 16 residues long. In germline, CDR1 is LNHDA, CDR2 SQIVND (reference sequence). The CDR3 loop reads CASNKGASGGWETQYF. The DNA of the CDR3 is TGTGCCAGTAACAAAGGAGCTAGCGGGGGGTGGGAGACCCAGTACTTC.

The gene calls are TRBV25-1 and TRBJ2-2; D not resolved. The germline V gene encodes CDR1 MGHDK and CDR2 SYGVNS. The CDR3 extends over 14 amino acids. V was cut by 4 bases and J by 0 bases, with 6 bases left in between. CDR3 DNA: TGTGCCAGCAGTGGTCAGGCGAACACCGGGGAGCTGTTTTTT. Translation: CASSGQANTGELFF.

The rearrangement links TRBV7-9 to TRBJ2-1; 9 bases align to TRBD2. With V trimmed by 7 bases and J by 3 bases, 4 bases remained unmatched. Germline loops: CDR1 SEHNR, CDR2 FQNEAQ (reference sequence). The CDR3 extends over 14 amino acids. CDR3 nucleotide sequence: TGTGCCAGCATCGGAGCGGGGGGCTACAATGAGCAGTTCTTC. Protein sequence: CASIGAGGYNEQFF.

The chain links TRBV27 to TRBJ1-1, with TRBD1 identical over 7 bases. The germline gives CDR1 MNHEY, CDR2 SMNVEV (reference sequence). The CDR3 runs 13 residues. V lost 2 bases to trimming and J lost 7 bases; unmatched junction nucleotides: 4. CDR3 in DNA: TGTGCCAGCAGTTTAACAGGGGTCGATGAAGCTTTCTTT. Translated: CASSLTGVDEAFF.

The chain combines TRBV27 with TRBJ1-5, with D unclear. Germline loops: CDR1 MNHEY, CDR2 SMNVEV (reference sequence). Between the trimmed V and J ends, which lost 5 bases and 0 bases, there was a span of 14 bases. The CDR3 loop spans 16 amino acids. CDR3 bases: TGTGCCAGCAGTCACGGTCCGACTTATAGCAATCAGCCCCAGCATTTT. This codes for CASSHGPTYSNQPQHF.

The genes are TRBV14 and TRBJ2-5, with D maybe TRBD2 (6 bases). Near its end, the DNA agrees better with TRBJ2-7, so the J call may be wrong. The CDR3 length is 14 residues. CDR1 and CDR2 (germline): SGHDN, FVKESK. The CDR3 here is CASSPGLSTYEQYF. The CDR3 nucleotides are TGTGCCAGCAGCCCGGGACTCTCAACCTACGAGCAGTACTTC.

The rearrangement uses TRBV5-6 and TRBJ2-3; TRBD2 agrees at 10 bases. The CDR3 sequence is 17 residues long. Germline-derived CDR1 and CDR2 are SGHDT and YYEEEE. The V and J ends lost 6 bases and 2 bases, in that order; junction bases with no gene match: 12. The CDR3 nucleotides are TGTGCCAGCACATACGTATTTCTAGCGGGGGTCACAGATACGCAGTATTTT. This sequence encodes CASTYVFLAGVTDTQYF.

The CDR3 bases are TGTGCCAGCAGCCAAGGGGACAGGGGGTTTTCTGGGGCCAACGTCCTGACTTTC. Amino acid sequence: CASSQGDRGFSGANVLTF. This chain uses TRBV5-4 with TRBJ2-6, with 11 bases matching TRBD1. CDR1 is SGHNT, CDR2 YYREEE, per germline (reference sequence). Trimming at V came to 4 bases and at J to 1 base, leaving 7 bases not matched to a gene. This CDR3 spans 18 amino acids. Based on the CDR3 plus reference TRBV5-4 and TRBJ2-6, the full variable domain is ETGVTQSPTHLIKTRGQQVTLRCSSQSGHNTVSWYQQALGQGPQFIFQYYREEENGRGNFPPRFSGLQFPNYSSELNVNALELDDSALYLCASSQGDRGFSGANVLTFGAGSRLTVL.

The CDR3 loop is CASSSTGDTEAFF. In DNA, the CDR3 is TGTGCCAGCAGTTCGACAGGGGACACTGAAGCTTTCTTT. The J gene is TRBJ1-1, the V gene TRBV6-6; 8 nucleotides match TRBD1. The CDR3 spans 13 residues. V trimming: 4 bases; J trimming: 3 bases; junction bases outside the gene matches: 1. Looked up from germline, CDR1 is MNHNY and CDR2 is SVGAGI (reference sequence).

The V call is TRBV5-1, the J call TRBJ2-5; D is perhaps TRBD1 (6 bases). This CDR3 is built from 12 residues. The germline V and J ends were trimmed by 7 bases and 2 bases, with 9 bases remaining between them. Per germline, CDR1 SGHRS and CDR2 YFSETQ. The CDR3 loop is CASRTEQETQYF. The CDR3 nucleotides read TGCGCCAGCCGGACAGAACAAGAGACCCAGTACTTC.

This chain uses TRBV5-5 with TRBJ1-5; 7 bases are a match to TRBD1. Looked up from germline, CDR1 is SGHKS and CDR2 is YYEKEE (reference sequence). The V and J ends lost 4 bases and 0 bases, in that order; junction bases with no gene match: 13. The CDR3 has 18 residues. The CDR3, as DNA: TGTGCCAGCAGCACATCGGGACAGACACCTTATAGCAATCAGCCCCAGCATTTT. As protein: CASSTSGQTPYSNQPQHF.

The V call is TRBV14, the J call TRBJ2-7; D is perhaps TRBD2 (6 bases). Germline loops: CDR1 SGHDN, CDR2 FVKESK. Trimming took off 0 bases at V and 10 bases at J, with 13 bases between the two ends. This CDR3 is 13 amino acids long. The CDR3 region has the DNA TGTGCCAGCAGCCAAGATGGGGGAGGCCCTCAGTACTTC. Its translation is CASSQDGGGPQYF. The complete variable domain, with remaining parts taken from reference TRBV14 and TRBJ2-7, reads EAGVTQFPSHSVIEKGQTVTLRCDPISGHDNLYWYRRVMGKEIKFLLHFVKESKQDESGMPNNRFLAERTGGTYSTLKVQPAELEDSGVYFCASSQDGGGPQYFGPGTRLTVT.

The rearrangement links TRBV5-1 to TRBJ1-3, with D hard to call. Trimming left V 1 base short and J 2 bases short, with 10 bases between. CDR1 SGHRS and CDR2 YFSETQ come from the germline V gene. The CDR3 totals 15 residues. CDR3 in amino acids: CASSLKREPGNTIYF. The CDR3 DNA is TGCGCCAGCAGCTTGAAGAGGGAACCTGGAAACACCATATATTTT.

The CDR3 DNA reads TGTGCCTGGAACCCGGGACAGGGATGGTCGCAGCAGTACTTC. It encodes CAWNPGQGWSQQYF. The gene calls are TRBV30 and TRBJ2-7, with TRBD1 matching 9 bases. V was pared by 4 bases and J by 8 bases, with 12 bases of the junction left unmatched. The germline CDR1 and CDR2 sequences are GTSNPN and SVGIG (reference sequence). The CDR3 covers 14 residues.

V and J are TRBV9 and TRBJ1-1, with 8 positions matching TRBD1. V shed 4 bases, J shed 4 bases, and the junction held 6 bases outside the gene matches. This CDR3 region has 14 residues. CDR1 and CDR2 (germline): SGDLS, YYNGEE. In nucleotides, the CDR3 is TGTGCCAGCAGCATGGGACAGGCCATCACTGAAGCTTTCTTT. Its translation: CASSMGQAITEAFF.

The chain joins TRBV10-3 to TRBJ2-7; 9 nucleotides match TRBD1. This CDR3 has 15 amino acids. CDR1 ENHRY and CDR2 SYGVKD come from the germline V gene. V shed 9 bases, J shed 0 bases, and the junction held 9 bases outside the gene matches. CDR3 DNA: TGTGCCATTGGTTCCGGACAGGGGAGCTCCTACGAGCAGTACTTC. Protein sequence: CAIGSGQGSSYEQYF.

The genes are TRBV5-4 and TRBJ2-5; D remains ambiguous. V was pared by 0 bases and J by 1 base, with 4 bases between. Germline values: CDR1 SGHNT, CDR2 YYREEE (reference sequence). CDR3 length: 13 residues. The CDR3 loop reads CASSLGAQETQYF. Written as DNA, the CDR3 is TGTGCCAGCAGCTTGGGGGCCCAAGAGACCCAGTACTTC.

This clone was detected only once. The genes are TRBV5-1 and TRBJ1-4, with D uncertain. CDR1 is SGHRS and CDR2 is YFSETQ in the germline V gene. The CDR3 is made up of 16 amino acids. Deletions cut 4 bases from V and 8 bases from J, with 21 bases between. CDR3 nucleotides: TGCGCCAGCAGCCTCAAAGAGTCCTTTGGCGGAGAAAAACTGTTTTTT. Residues: CASSLKESFGGEKLFF.

This sequence joins TRBV30 and TRBJ1-4, with a weak D call TRBD1 (6 bases). This CDR3 contains 15 residues. In germline, CDR1 is GTSNPN, CDR2 SVGIG (reference sequence). V was trimmed by 2 bases and J by 0 bases, leaving 10 bases between them. The CDR3 reads CAWSPGQTTNEKLFF. The CDR3 region has the DNA TGTGCCTGGAGTCCCGGACAGACAACTAATGAAAAACTGTTTTTT. The full variable domain, in which reference TRBV30 and TRBJ1-4 provide the parts outside the CDR3, is SQTIHQWPATLVQPVGSPLSLECTVEGTSNPNLYWYRQAAGRGLQLLFYSVGIGQISSEVPQNLSASRPQDRQFILSSKKLLLSDSGFYLCAWSPGQTTNEKLFFGSGTQLSVL.

This clone was seen once. The CDR3 nucleotides read TGTGCCAGTAGTATAGGGAGGGACAGGGGAGAGCAGTTCTTC. Amino acid sequence: CASSIGRDRGEQFF. The genes are TRBV19 and TRBJ2-1; 10 nucleotides agree with TRBD1. Germline trimming cut 1 base from V and 10 bases from J; bases unmatched to any gene: 4. The CDR3 loop spans 14 amino acids. Per germline, CDR1 LNHDA and CDR2 SQIVND (reference sequence).

The chain recombines TRBV6-1 with TRBJ1-1, with 9 nucleotides matching TRBD1. The CDR3 contains 15 residues. Losses at the gene ends were 8 bases for V and 3 bases for J; bases not matched to a gene: 10. Germline values: CDR1 MNHNS, CDR2 SASEGT. CDR3 coding DNA: TGTGCCAGCGTCCCGGGACAGGGATCGGACACTGAAGCTTTCTTT. Its translation is CASVPGQGSDTEAFF.